One sample yielded the 13 T cell receptor beta chains listed below, sequenced in a study of T cells in tuberculosis (dated by TCRdb to the late 2010s). Libraries came from the immunoSEQ multiplex PCR assay. TCRdb holds this immuneACCESS table with in-frame rearrangements only. Some clones are missing; in checked studies, unresolved V genes explain under half, and the rest has no known cause. The sample records about 59,000 clones, around 81% of which are singletons. Of the sample, around 13% is held by the ten largest clones. PBMC were thawed, rested overnight, stained with a GMM-loaded CD1B tetramer, a Live/Dead dye and anti-CD3, and then sorted on a FACS Aria II. The CD1B tetramers were loaded with C32 glucose monomycolate that had been purified from Rhodococcus equi. Sequenced material: CD1b-GMM tetramer-negative cells sorted from PBMCs. What the cell subset or site label conveys for this sample: T cells not binding CD1B-GMM tetramer, sorted from same donor. Source of these receptors: an adult woman with latent tuberculosis.

With regard to this clone: One end of the junction is discordant with germline, which a read error may explain. The chain recombines TRBV5-1 with TRBJ1-2, with 7 nucleotides matching TRBD1. Germline V gene sequence: CDR1 SGHRS, CDR2 YFSETQ. This CDR3 contains 14 residues. The CDR3 sequence is CASSSTTGFYSYTF. CDR3 in DNA: TGCGCCAGCAGCTCGACGACAGGGTTCTATAGCTACACCTTC.

The J gene is TRBJ1-4, the V gene TRBV27; D call uncertain. This CDR3 has 15 amino acids. The V gene's germline CDR1 is MNHEY and CDR2 SMNVEV (reference sequence). Trimming removed 5 bases from V and 7 bases from J, with 17 bases in between. In DNA, the CDR3 is TGTGCCAGCAGTGGCAGACTCGGGTTAGTTGAAAAACTGTTTTTT. This translates into CASSGRLGLVEKLFF. Together with reference TRBV27 and TRBJ1-4, the CDR3 gives the full variable domain: EAQVTQNPRYLITVTGKKLTVTCSQNMNHEYMSWYRQDPGLGLRQIYYSMNVEVTDKGDVPEGYKVSRKEKRNFPLILESPSPNQTSLYFCASSGRLGLVEKLFFGSGTQLSVL.

This chain uses TRBV7-2 with TRBJ1-5; D is perhaps TRBD1 (5 bases). The CDR3 has 16 amino acids. The V gene's germline CDR1 is SGHTA and CDR2 FQGNSA. Trimming pared 8 bases from V and 2 bases from J, leaving 19 bases between. CDR3 sequence reads: CASGSGTGGGNQPQHF. DNA of the CDR3: TGTGCCAGCGGCTCCGGGACCGGGGGAGGCAATCAGCCCCAGCATTTT.

The chain couples TRBV27 to TRBJ1-2; 7 nucleotides line up with TRBD1. The trim removed 2 bases at V and 8 bases at J, leaving 5 bases unmatched. The CDR3 runs 13 residues. CDR1 is MNHEY and CDR2 is SMNVEV in the germline V gene (reference sequence). CDR3 protein: CASSLPRGEGYTF. The CDR3 nucleotides are TGTGCCAGCAGTTTACCCAGGGGGGAAGGCTACACCTTC.

The chain couples TRBV11-2 to TRBJ1-1; 9 bases fit TRBD1. The CDR3 has 14 residues. With V trimmed by 4 bases and J by 5 bases, 5 bases remained unmatched. Germline V gives CDR1 SGHAT, CDR2 FQNNGV. The CDR3: CASSSLGTGTEAFF. The CDR3 DNA sequence: TGTGCCAGCAGCTCTTTAGGGACAGGGACTGAAGCTTTCTTT.

The chain employs TRBV2 and TRBJ1-5; D perhaps matches TRBD1 (5 bases). Germline CDR1 reads SNHLY; CDR2 reads FYNNEI. V was shortened by 1 base and J by 5 bases, with 12 bases between the two germline ends. The CDR3 runs 15 residues. In nucleotides, the CDR3 is TGTGCCAGCAGTGAAGGTGGAACAGGTTATCAGCCCCAGCATTTT. Residues: CASSEGGTGYQPQHF.

This clone was observed a handful of times. This sequence joins TRBV6-1 and TRBJ1-2; TRBD1 matches at 8 bases. The CDR3 covers 15 residues. Germline CDR1 is MNHNS and CDR2 is SASEGT. The junction had 4 bases not matched to a gene; V was cut back by 0 bases and J by 4 bases. The DNA for the CDR3 is TGTGCCAGCAGTGAAGCGGTGGACAGGGCCTATGGCTACACCTTC. This sequence encodes CASSEAVDRAYGYTF.

The chain employs TRBV11-2 and TRBJ2-7; a possible D gene is TRBD1 (6 bases). Trimming took off 2 bases at V and 0 bases at J, with 23 bases between the two ends. Germline values: CDR1 SGHAT, CDR2 FQNNGV. This CDR3 has 19 residues. The CDR3 region is CASSLREKGVILDSYEQYF. Here the CDR3 DNA reads TGTGCCAGCAGCTTACGAGAAAAGGGGGTGATCTTAGACTCCTACGAGCAGTACTTC. Full variable domain (rest looked up from reference TRBV11-2 and TRBJ2-7): EAGVAQSPRYKIIEKRQSVAFWCNPISGHATLYWYQQILGQGPKLLIQFQNNGVVDDSQLPKDRFSAERLKGVDSTLKIQPAKLEDSAVYLCASSLREKGVILDSYEQYFGPGTRLTVT.

This rearrangement joins TRBV7-2 to TRBJ1-5; TRBD1 aligns across 10 bases. With V trimmed by 5 bases and J by 6 bases, 13 bases remained unmatched. CDR1 and CDR2 from the germline V gene are SGHTA and FQGNSA. The length of the CDR3 is 17 residues. Here the CDR3 reads CASSGGTGDLGVQPQHF. For the CDR3, the DNA is TGTGCCAGCAGCGGAGGGACAGGGGACCTGGGGGTTCAGCCCCAGCATTTT.

The chain uses TRBV9 and TRBJ2-2; 7 bases map to TRBD2. V lost 0 bases, J lost 10 bases, and 9 bases stayed unmatched. This CDR3 comprises 15 residues. Germline V lookup: CDR1 SGDLS, CDR2 YYNGEE. The CDR3 sequence is CASSVAPSAGEELFF. CDR3 bases: TGTGCCAGCAGCGTAGCCCCGTCGGCGGGGGAGGAGCTGTTTTTT.

The chain recombines TRBV19 with TRBJ1-2; 7 bases agree with TRBD1. Germline-derived CDR1 and CDR2 are LNHDA and SQIVND (reference sequence). V lost 9 bases, J lost 6 bases, and 16 bases stayed unmatched. The CDR3 runs 15 residues. CDR3 coding DNA: TGTGCCAGCTGGCGGACAGGCCTTCGGGCAAATGGCTACACCTTC. Amino acid sequence: CASWRTGLRANGYTF.

The gene calls are TRBV21-1 and TRBJ1-5; TRBD1 reflects the table's D call only, with no check against the DNA. TRBV21-1 represents a pseudogene. The CDR3 sequence is 17 residues long. The CDR3 here is CASSRDRDPDPYQPQHF. Here the CDR3 DNA reads TGTGCCAGCAGCAGGGACAGGGATCCTGACCCTTATCAGCCCCAGCATTTT.

The chain has TRBV27 and TRBJ2-1; 13 bases map to TRBD2. The ends lost 7 bases at V and 7 bases at J; junction bases unmatched: 10. Per germline, CDR1 MNHEY and CDR2 SMNVEV (reference sequence). The CDR3 loop spans 16 amino acids. The CDR3 DNA sequence: TGTGCCAGCACCCTAATTCCGGGACTAGCGGGAAATGAGCAGTTCTTC. Translated, it gives CASTLIPGLAGNEQFF.